Listed here is a single T cell receptor beta chain. The CDR3 has 15 amino acids. In germline, CDR1 is SGHRS, CDR2 YFSETQ. V was pared by 0 bases and J by 5 bases, with 14 bases between. This sample is part of a study of blood T cell repertoires in COVID-19. Per the authors' pipeline: It was from reference gene primer amplification that nucleated cell counts were estimated. Only in-frame clones appear in the TCRdb table, and some are missing; sequencing was by immunoSEQ multiplex PCR. The V and J calls and clone size come from that table; D and trimming were worked out from the DNA. The data contain about 180,000 clones, nearly 80% of them seen just once; the ten biggest clones take up about 28%.

The sample was peripheral blood. This clonotype originated in a woman aged 70-85 years with acute or convalescent COVID-19. The genes are TRBV5-1 and TRBJ1-1, with a possible D match to TRBD1 (6 bases). The CDR3 here is CASSLAWGGATEAFF. Here the CDR3 DNA reads TGCGCCAGCAGCTTGGCTTGGGGGGGCGCAACTGAAGCTTTCTTT.